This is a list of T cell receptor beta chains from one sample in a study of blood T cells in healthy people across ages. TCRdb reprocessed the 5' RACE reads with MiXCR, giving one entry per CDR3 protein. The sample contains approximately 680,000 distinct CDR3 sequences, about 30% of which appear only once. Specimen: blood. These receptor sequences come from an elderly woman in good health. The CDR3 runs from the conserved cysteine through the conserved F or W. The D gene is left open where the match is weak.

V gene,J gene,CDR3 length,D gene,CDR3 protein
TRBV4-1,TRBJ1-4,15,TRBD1,CASSQAGTGGEKLFF
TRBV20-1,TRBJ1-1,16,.,CSARLIRARRNTEAFF
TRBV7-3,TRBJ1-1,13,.,CASSFQRSTEAFF
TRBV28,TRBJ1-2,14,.,CASRWNGDNYGYTF
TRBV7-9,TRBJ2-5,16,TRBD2,CASSLNRGGSTETQYF
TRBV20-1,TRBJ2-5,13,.,CSGEGGGGETQYF
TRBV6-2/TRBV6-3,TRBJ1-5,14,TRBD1,CASTLQGSNQPQHF
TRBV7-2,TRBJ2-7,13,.,CASSPNVAYEQYF
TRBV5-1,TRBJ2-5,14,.,CASSLPTRMETQYF
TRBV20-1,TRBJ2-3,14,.,CSAKVAGAPDTQYF
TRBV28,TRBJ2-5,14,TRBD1,CASSKGANQETQYF
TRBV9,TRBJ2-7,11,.,CASSVVYEQYF
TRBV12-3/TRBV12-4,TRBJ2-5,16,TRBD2,CASSLDATSGGQTQYF
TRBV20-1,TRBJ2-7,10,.,CSAGPYEQYF
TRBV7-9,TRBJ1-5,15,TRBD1,CASSPGAGGYQPQHF
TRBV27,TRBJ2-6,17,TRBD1,CASSSTGTGTGANVLTF
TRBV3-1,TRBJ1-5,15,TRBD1,CASSPGTGGDQPQHF
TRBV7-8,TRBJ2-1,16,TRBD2,CASSLKGASGFNEQFF
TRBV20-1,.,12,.,CSATDSRGTQYF
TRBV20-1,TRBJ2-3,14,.,CSAPGGLGTDTQYF
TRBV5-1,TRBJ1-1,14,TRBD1,CASRQTGGFTEAFF
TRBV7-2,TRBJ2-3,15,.,CASSLSRAPTDTQYF
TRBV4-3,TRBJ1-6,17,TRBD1,CASSRGSGQGAHSPLHF
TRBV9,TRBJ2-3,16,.,CASSPISGGEGDTQYF
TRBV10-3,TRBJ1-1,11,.,CAISGRAEAFF
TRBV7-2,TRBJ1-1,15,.,CASSLFPGQDTEAFF
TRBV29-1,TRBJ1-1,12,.,CSVGAVQWGAFF
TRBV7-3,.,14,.,CASSFYKGIYEQYF
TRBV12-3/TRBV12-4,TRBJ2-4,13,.,CASSFVAKNIQYF
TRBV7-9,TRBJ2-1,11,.,CASSFDREQFF
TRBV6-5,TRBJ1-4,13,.,CASSFQTPLKLFF
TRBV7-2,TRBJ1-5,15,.,CASSSEPWGNQPQHF
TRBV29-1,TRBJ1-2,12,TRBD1,CSVGRDSYGYTF
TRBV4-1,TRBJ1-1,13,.,CASSLEGRDEAFF
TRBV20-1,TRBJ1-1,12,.,CSARARAPEAFF
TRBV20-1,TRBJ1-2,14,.,CSARFSSQGYGYTF
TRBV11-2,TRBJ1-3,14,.,CASREDSSGNTIYF